This is a list of T cell receptor beta chains from one sample in a study of Tregs in tolerant kidney transplant recipients. Method: immunoSEQ multiplex PCR; TCRdb's copy keeps in-frame clones and lacks some. The sample shows fewer than 70,000 clones, around 80% of them seen only once. Sequencing input: CD4+ T cells from blood. The origin of the receptors is a human donor in good health. Both conserved end residues are trimmed from each CDR3. The order of the fields is J gene, V gene, D gene, CDR3 protein. A D gene is named only where the DNA matches it firmly.

TRBJ2-7	TRBV11-3	-	ASSLVPLNEQY
TRBJ1-3	TRBV6-5	TRBD1	ASSAYRGAGNTIY
TRBJ2-7	TRBV2	-	ASRAGPSSYEQY
TRBJ1-2	TRBV5-1	TRBD1	ASSLAGGDYGYT
TRBJ2-7	TRBV7-2	-	ASSLPSYEQY
TRBJ2-3	TRBV28	TRBD2	ASSRLAGVYDTQY
TRBJ1-3	TRBV18	TRBD1	ASSPPSRGQNTIY
TRBJ2-3	TRBV5-1	TRBD2	ASSLERLAGVPDTQY
TRBJ2-7	TRBV10-3	TRBD2	AISELAGAPYEQY
TRBJ1-6	TRBV18	-	ASSLGNRASPLH
TRBJ2-7	TRBV7-3	-	ASSSDWGPYSYEQY
TRBJ1-1	TRBV14	TRBD1	ASSPGTGVNTEAF
TRBJ2-5	TRBV6-1	-	ASSESRETQY
TRBJ1-6	TRBV7-9	-	ASSRGISPLH
TRBJ2-5	TRBV4-1	TRBD2	ASSQSSLAGDFQTQY
TRBJ2-3	TRBV4-1	-	ASSQDPPGRTDTQY
TRBJ1-2	TRBV6-1	TRBD1	ASSEAQGAGYGYT
TRBJ1-1	TRBV30	-	AWSVGVMNTEAF
TRBJ2-6	TRBV25-1	-	ASSEYKGSGANVLT
TRBJ2-7	TRBV5-6	-	ASSLYRGGGFEQY
TRBJ2-7	TRBV6-5	TRBD2	ASSLRPGGRSEQY
TRBJ2-5	TRBV11-3	TRBD1	ASANHRDSSAQY
TRBJ1-1	TRBV30	-	AWNRGTAPAF
TRBJ1-4	TRBV7-2	TRBD1	ASSLEGASNEKLF
TRBJ2-7	TRBV10-1	-	ASSSGEPYEQY
TRBJ2-5	TRBV5-6	TRBD1	ASSLVTGGYETQY
TRBJ2-3	TRBV27	-	ASSRGRTQY
TRBJ1-1	TRBV5-1	-	ASSQSGPTNTEAF
TRBJ2-7	TRBV19	-	ASSISSSYEQY
TRBJ2-7	TRBV15	-	ATSRAIRPAREQY
TRBJ2-7	TRBV6-5	-	ASSAGLASYEQY
TRBJ2-7	TRBV2	-	ASSVDRKQY
TRBJ2-1	TRBV19	TRBD2	ASSIRPLAGSYNEQF
TRBJ1-1	TRBV5-4	TRBD1	ASSSGPGTGRTEAF
TRBJ2-3	TRBV5-1	TRBD1	ASSLDRVPDTQY
TRBJ2-5	TRBV2	TRBD1	ASIMTGGRETQY
TRBJ1-1	TRBV19	-	ASSPSTRGAEAF
TRBJ2-7	TRBV7-2	-	ASSFSTSSYEQY
TRBJ2-3	TRBV27	-	ASSRTASTDTQY
TRBJ2-7	TRBV10-3	TRBD1	AIRRTGDSYEQY
TRBJ1-1	TRBV5-4	-	ASSPPGSTEAF
TRBJ2-7	TRBV2	-	ASRERSYEQY
TRBJ2-1	TRBV30	-	AWDGGHEQF
TRBJ2-2	TRBV10-1	-	ASRGRNTGELF
TRBJ2-3	TRBV7-3	TRBD2	ASSPQGRLAGAPDTQY
TRBJ2-6	TRBV29-1	TRBD1	SVGLGQGTSGANVLT
TRBJ2-1	TRBV11-2	-	ASTILNEQF
TRBJ1-2	TRBV28	-	ASSLRWFEGSGGYT